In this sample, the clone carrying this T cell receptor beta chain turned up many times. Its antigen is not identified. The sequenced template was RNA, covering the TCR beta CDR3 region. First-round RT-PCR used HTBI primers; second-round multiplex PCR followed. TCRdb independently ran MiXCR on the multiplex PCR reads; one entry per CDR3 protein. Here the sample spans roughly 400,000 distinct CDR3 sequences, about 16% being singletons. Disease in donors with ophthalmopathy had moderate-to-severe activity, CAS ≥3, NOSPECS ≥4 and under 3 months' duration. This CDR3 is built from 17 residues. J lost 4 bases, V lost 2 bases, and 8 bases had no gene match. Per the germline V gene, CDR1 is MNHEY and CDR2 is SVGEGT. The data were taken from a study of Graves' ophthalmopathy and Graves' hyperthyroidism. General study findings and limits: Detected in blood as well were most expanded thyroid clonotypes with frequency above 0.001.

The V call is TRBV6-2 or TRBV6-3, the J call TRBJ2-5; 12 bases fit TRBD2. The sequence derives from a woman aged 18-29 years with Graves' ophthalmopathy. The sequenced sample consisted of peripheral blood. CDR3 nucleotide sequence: TGTGCCAGCAGTTACGCACTAGCGGGGGGCCGTCGAGAGACCCAGTACTTC. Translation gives CASSYALAGGRRETQYF.